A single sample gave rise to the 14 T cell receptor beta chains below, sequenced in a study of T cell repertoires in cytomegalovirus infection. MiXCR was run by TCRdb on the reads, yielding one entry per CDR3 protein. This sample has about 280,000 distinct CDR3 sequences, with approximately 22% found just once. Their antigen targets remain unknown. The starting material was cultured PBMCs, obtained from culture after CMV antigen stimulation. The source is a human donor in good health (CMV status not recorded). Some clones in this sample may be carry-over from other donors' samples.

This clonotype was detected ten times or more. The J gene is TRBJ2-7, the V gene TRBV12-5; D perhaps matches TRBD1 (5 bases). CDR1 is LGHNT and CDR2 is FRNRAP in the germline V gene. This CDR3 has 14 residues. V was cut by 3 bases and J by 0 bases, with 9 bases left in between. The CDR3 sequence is CASGLGAASYEQYV. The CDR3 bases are TGTGCTAGTGGTTTAGGGGCAGCCTCCTACGAGCAGTACGTC.

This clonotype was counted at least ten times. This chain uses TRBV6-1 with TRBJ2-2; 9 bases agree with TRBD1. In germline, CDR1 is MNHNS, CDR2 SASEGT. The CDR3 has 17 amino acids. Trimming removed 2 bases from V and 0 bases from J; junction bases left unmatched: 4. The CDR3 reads CASSESGQGSNTGELFF. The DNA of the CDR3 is TGTGCCAGCAGTGAATCCGGACAGGGGTCGAACACCGGGGAGCTGTTTTTT.

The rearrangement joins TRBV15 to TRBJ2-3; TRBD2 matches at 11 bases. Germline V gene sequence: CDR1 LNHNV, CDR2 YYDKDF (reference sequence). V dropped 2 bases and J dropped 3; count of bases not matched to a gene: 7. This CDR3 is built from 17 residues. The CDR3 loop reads CATSRSPSGRKTDTQYF. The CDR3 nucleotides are TGTGCCACCAGCAGATCCCCTAGCGGGAGGAAGACAGATACGCAGTATTTT.

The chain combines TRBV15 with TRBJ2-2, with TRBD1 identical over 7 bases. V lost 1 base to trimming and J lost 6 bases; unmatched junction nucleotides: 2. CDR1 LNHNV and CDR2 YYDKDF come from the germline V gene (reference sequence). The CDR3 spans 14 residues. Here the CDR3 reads CATSRAQGAGELFF. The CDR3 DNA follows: TGTGCCACCAGCAGAGCTCAGGGGGCCGGGGAGCTGTTTTTT. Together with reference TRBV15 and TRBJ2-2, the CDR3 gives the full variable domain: DAMVIQNPRYQVTQFGKPVTLSCSQTLNHNVMYWYQQKSSQAPKLLFHYYDKDFNNEADTPDNFQSRRPNTSFCFLDIRSPGLGDTAMYLCATSRAQGAGELFFGEGSRLTVL.

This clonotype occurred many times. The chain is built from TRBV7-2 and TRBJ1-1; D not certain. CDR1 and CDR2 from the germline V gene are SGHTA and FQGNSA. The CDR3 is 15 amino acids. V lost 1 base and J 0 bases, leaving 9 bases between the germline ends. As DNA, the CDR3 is TGTGCCAGCAGCTTAGAGTCAGAGCTGAACACTGAAGCTTTCTTT. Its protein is CASSLESELNTEAFF.

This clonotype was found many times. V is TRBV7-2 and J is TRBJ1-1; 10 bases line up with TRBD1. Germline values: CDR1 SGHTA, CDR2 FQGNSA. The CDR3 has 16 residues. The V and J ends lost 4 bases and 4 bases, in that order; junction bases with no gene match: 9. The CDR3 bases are TGTGCCAGCAGCTCCGGGACAGGGGTTCGATTCACTGAAGCTTTCTTT. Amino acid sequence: CASSSGTGVRFTEAFF.

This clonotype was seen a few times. The CDR3 sequence is CASSDIWDTQYF. In DNA, the CDR3 is TGTGCCAGCAGTGATATTTGGGATACGCAGTATTTT. The V call is TRBV6-1, the J call TRBJ2-3; D remains unclear. With 3 bases removed from V and 6 bases from J, the gap between germline ends came to 7 bases. The length of the CDR3 is 12 residues. CDR1 and CDR2 (germline): MNHNS, SASEGT.

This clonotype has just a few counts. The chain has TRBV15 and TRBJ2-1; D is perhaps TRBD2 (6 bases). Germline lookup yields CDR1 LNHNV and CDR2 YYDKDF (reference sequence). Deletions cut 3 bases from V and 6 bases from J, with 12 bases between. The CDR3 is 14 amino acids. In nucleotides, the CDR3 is TGTGCCACCAGCAGGGGGACTGGGGTCAATGAGCAGTTCTTC. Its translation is CATSRGTGVNEQFF.

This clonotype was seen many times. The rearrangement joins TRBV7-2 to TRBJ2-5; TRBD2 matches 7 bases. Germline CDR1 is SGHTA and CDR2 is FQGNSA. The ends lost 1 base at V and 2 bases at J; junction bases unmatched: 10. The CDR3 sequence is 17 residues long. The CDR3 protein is CASSLDPAGKGQETQYF. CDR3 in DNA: TGTGCCAGCAGCTTAGATCCAGCGGGGAAGGGGCAAGAGACCCAGTACTTC.

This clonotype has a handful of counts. The CDR3 DNA reads as TGTGCCAGCAGTTCGATGTCGTCCCCTTGGGGACAGTTCTTC. This sequence encodes CASSSMSSPWGQFF. The V gene is TRBV12-3 or TRBV12-4, the J gene TRBJ2-1; D is unclear. The CDR3 has 14 amino acids. The V and J ends lost 4 bases and 13 bases respectively, with 20 bases between them.

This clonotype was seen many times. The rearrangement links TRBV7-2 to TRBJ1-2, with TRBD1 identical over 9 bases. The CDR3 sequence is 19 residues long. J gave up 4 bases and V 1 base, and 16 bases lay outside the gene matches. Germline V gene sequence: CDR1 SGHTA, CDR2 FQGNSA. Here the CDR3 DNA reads TGTGCCAGCAGCTTAGGAGCCGGACAGGGGAGTGGGACGGGCTATGGCTACACCTTC. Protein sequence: CASSLGAGQGSGTGYGYTF.

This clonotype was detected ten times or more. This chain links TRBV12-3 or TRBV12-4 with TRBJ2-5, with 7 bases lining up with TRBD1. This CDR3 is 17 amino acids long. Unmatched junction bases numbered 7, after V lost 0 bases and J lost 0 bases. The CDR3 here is CASSLATGVSHQETQYF. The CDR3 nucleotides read TGTGCCAGCAGTTTAGCCACAGGGGTATCACACCAAGAGACCCAGTACTTC.

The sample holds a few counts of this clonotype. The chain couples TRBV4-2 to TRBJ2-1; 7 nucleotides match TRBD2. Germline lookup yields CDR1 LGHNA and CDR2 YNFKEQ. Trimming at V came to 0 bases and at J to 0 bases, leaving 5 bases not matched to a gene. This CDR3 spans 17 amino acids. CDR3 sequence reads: CASSQDGASGSYNEQFF. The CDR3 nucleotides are TGTGCCAGCAGCCAAGATGGGGCTAGCGGCTCCTACAATGAGCAGTTCTTC.

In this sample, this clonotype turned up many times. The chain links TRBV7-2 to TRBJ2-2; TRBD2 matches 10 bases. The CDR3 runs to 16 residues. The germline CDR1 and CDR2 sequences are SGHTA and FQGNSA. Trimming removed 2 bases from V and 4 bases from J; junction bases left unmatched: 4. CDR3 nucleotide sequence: TGTGCCAGCAGCTTATTCACTAGCGGGGCCACCGGGGAGCTGTTTTTT. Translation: CASSLFTSGATGELFF.